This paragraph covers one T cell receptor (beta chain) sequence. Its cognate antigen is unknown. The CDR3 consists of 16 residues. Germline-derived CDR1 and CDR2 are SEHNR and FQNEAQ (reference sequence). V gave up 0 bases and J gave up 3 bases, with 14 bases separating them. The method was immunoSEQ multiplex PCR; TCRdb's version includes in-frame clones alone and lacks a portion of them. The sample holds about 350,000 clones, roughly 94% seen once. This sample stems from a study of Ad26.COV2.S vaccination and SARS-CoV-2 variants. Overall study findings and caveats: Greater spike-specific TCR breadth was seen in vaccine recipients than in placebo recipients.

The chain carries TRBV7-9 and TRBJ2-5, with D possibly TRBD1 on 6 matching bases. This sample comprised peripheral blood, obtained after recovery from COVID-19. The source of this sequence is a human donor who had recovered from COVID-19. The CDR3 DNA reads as TGTGCCAGCAGCTTAGCGCTAAGACAGGCGGAAGAGACCCAGTACTTC. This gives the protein CASSLALRQAEETQYF.